This is a list of T cell receptor beta chains from one sample in a study of cytomegalovirus exposure and HLA in healthy donors. Libraries were prepared by immunoSEQ multiplex PCR; TCRdb keeps only in-frame clonotypes and omits some of them. The sample table includes around 100,000 clones. Sequencing input: PBMCs. Receptors originate from a man aged 30 to 45 in good health and CMV-seronegative. Each CDR3 is given with its conserved first and last residue. The D gene is left open where the match is weak.

D: -
V: TRBV18
J: TRBJ2-1
DNA: TGTGCCAGCTCAAAACCGGGCACAGGCTATGAGCAGTTCTTC
CDR3: CASSKPGTGYEQFF

D: -
V: TRBV29-1
J: TRBJ2-3
DNA: TGCAGCGTTGAAGAACGGGGGCGGGGGCACGATTTT
CDR3: CSVEERGRGHDF

D: TRBD1
V: TRBV5-6
J: TRBJ1-1
DNA: TGTGCCAGCAGCTTTGGGGACAGGGCGGACACTGAAGCTTTCTTT
CDR3: CASSFGDRADTEAFF

D: TRBD2
V: TRBV19
J: TRBJ2-7
DNA: TGTGCCACCGCCGGGGGGGGCTACGAGCAGTACTTC
CDR3: CATAGGGYEQYF

D: -
V: TRBV7-7
J: TRBJ2-2
DNA: TGTGCCAGCAGCCCGCGAGAGAACACCGGGGAGCTGTTTTTT
CDR3: CASSPRENTGELFF

D: TRBD1
V: TRBV7-2
J: TRBJ1-4
DNA: TGTGCCAGCAGCTCTCGGACAGGGTCCCATGAAAAACTGTTTTTT
CDR3: CASSSRTGSHEKLFF

D: TRBD1
V: TRBV7-6
J: TRBJ2-1
DNA: TGTGCCAGCAGCTGGACCCCTACAGGGGGCTCCTACAATGAGCAGTTCTTC
CDR3: CASSWTPTGGSYNEQFF

D: -
V: TRBV6-6
J: TRBJ1-2
DNA: TGTGCCAGCAGTTCTCACGGGAACTATGGCTACACCTTC
CDR3: CASSSHGNYGYTF

D: -
V: TRBV29-1
J: TRBJ1-2
DNA: TGCAGCGTTGGACGGGAGCCCAACTATGGCTACACCTTC
CDR3: CSVGREPNYGYTF

D: -
V: TRBV4-1
J: TRBJ2-7
DNA: TGTGCCAGCAGCCCTGAGTCGGGGGTCCCCTACGAGCAGTACTTC
CDR3: CASSPESGVPYEQYF

D: -
V: TRBV7-2
J: TRBJ1-5
DNA: TGTGCCAGCAGCTTCTCACAAGAACGGGTTCAGCCCCAGCATTTT
CDR3: CASSFSQERVQPQHF

D: -
V: TRBV18
J: TRBJ1-6
DNA: TGTGCCAGCTCACCACGTCAGGGGCACGATAATTCACCCCTCCACTTT
CDR3: CASSPRQGHDNSPLHF

D: TRBD1
V: TRBV5-6
J: TRBJ1-2
DNA: TGTGCCAGCAGCTTAACAGGGGGCGTATACGGCTACACCTTC
CDR3: CASSLTGGVYGYTF

D: TRBD1
V: TRBV6-6
J: TRBJ1-3
DNA: TGTGCCAGCGGGAGGACAGGCGATGGAAACACCATATATTTT
CDR3: CASGRTGDGNTIYF

D: TRBD1
V: TRBV4-2
J: TRBJ2-7
DNA: TGTGCCAGCAGCCTTGGACAGGGGGCGGGGGAGCAGTACTTC
CDR3: CASSLGQGAGEQYF

D: TRBD2
V: TRBV5-5
J: TRBJ2-3
DNA: TGTGCCAGCAGCTCACTAGCGGGGGAACCCACAGATACGCAGTATTTT
CDR3: CASSSLAGEPTDTQYF

D: -
V: TRBV7-9
J: TRBJ1-1
DNA: TGTGCCAGCAGCTCAGGGGCCGTTTACGCTGAAGCTTTCTTT
CDR3: CASSSGAVYAEAFF

D: -
V: TRBV11-2
J: TRBJ2-7
DNA: TGTGCCAGCAGCCCTCTGGGCCGATCGTCCTCCATATCCTACGAGCAGTACTTC
CDR3: CASSPLGRSSSISYEQYF

D: TRBD1
V: TRBV5-4
J: TRBJ2-1
DNA: TGTGCCAGCAGCCTCGTACGGGACAGCGTCTTC
CDR3: CASSLVRDSVF

D: TRBD1
V: TRBV6-5
J: TRBJ1-2
DNA: TGTGCCAGCAGTCTCGGACAGGGGGGTGGCTACACCTTC
CDR3: CASSLGQGGGYTF

D: -
V: TRBV10-1
J: TRBJ1-5
DNA: TGCGCCAGCAGCGGGGGAGTTGGGGGTCATCAGCCCCAGCATTTT
CDR3: CASSGGVGGHQPQHF

D: TRBD1
V: TRBV4-3
J: TRBJ2-1
DNA: TGCGCCAGCAGCCAAGATCCCAGGGGGACAAGCTCCTACAATGAGCAGTTCTTC
CDR3: CASSQDPRGTSSYNEQFF

D: TRBD1
V: TRBV5-4
J: TRBJ1-2
DNA: TGTGCCAGCAGCTTGGGACAGGGTACTACGGACACTAACTATGGCTACACCTTC
CDR3: CASSLGQGTTDTNYGYTF

D: -
V: TRBV10-3
J: TRBJ1-5
DNA: TGTGCCATCAGACAGGGAAATAGCAATCAGCCCCAGCATTTT
CDR3: CAIRQGNSNQPQHF

D: -
V: TRBV7-8
J: TRBJ1-1
DNA: TGTGCCAGCAGCTTACGCAGTTTCGGGGACATGAACACTGAAGCTTTCTTT
CDR3: CASSLRSFGDMNTEAFF

D: -
V: TRBV7-2
J: TRBJ2-5
DNA: TGTGCCAGCAGCTACAGATATCGAGAGACCCAGTACTTC
CDR3: CASSYRYRETQYF